The rows below give T cell receptor beta chains drawn from one sample of a study of post-analysis software for immune sequencing data. One entry per CDR3 protein, called by TCRdb with MiXCR from the PCR reads. The sample yields about 430,000 distinct CDR3 sequences, 35% to 45% seen once. The sample comprised blood. These receptors originate from a girl under 10 years old with multiple sclerosis. Both conserved end residues are part of each CDR3. A D gene is named only where the DNA matches it firmly. Where a row states a size, it is once, few, many or the class of an expanded clone; other rows omit it.

CDR3 DNA	CDR3 protein	V gene	J gene	D gene	clone size
TGCGCCAGCAGCCAAGAAGCAGCCGTGAACACTGAAGCTTTCTTT	CASSQEAAVNTEAFF	TRBV4-1	TRBJ1-1	-	-
TGTGCCACCAGCAGAAACAGGGGCTACGAGCAGTACTTC	CATSRNRGYEQYF	TRBV15	TRBJ2-7	TRBD1	-
TGTGCCACCAGTGATTTTGACGCCGGAGAGACCCAGTACTTC	CATSDFDAGETQYF	TRBV24-1	TRBJ2-5	-	-
TGTGCCAGCAGTCCCCGGGGAGGGATGAACACTGAAGCTTTCTTT	CASSPRGGMNTEAFF	TRBV12-3/TRBV12-4	TRBJ1-1	-	-
TGTGCCAGCAGCCGGGGTGGGGGGCTGAATGAGCAGTTCTTC	CASSRGGGLNEQFF	TRBV2	TRBJ2-1	-	-
TGTGCCAGCAGCTACGGGGGGGCGGAGACCCAGTACTTC	CASSYGGAETQYF	TRBV7-2	TRBJ2-5	TRBD2	-
TGTGCCAGCGGAGGGAGCACAGATACGCAGTATTTT	CASGGSTDTQYF	TRBV6-2/TRBV6-3	TRBJ2-3	-	many
TGTGCCAGCAGTTCGAGCGGGTGGTCCTACGAGCAGTACTTC	CASSSSGWSYEQYF	TRBV12-3/TRBV12-4	TRBJ2-7	-	few
TGTGCCAGCAGCGTAGAGATGGGACCCTCCTACGAGCAGTACTTC	CASSVEMGPSYEQYF	TRBV9	TRBJ2-7	-	-
TGTGCCAGCAGCCCCCTGACAGGTCGGCATGGCTACACCTTC	CASSPLTGRHGYTF	TRBV11-1	TRBJ1-2	-	few
TGCGCCAGCAGCCAAGATCGTAAAGGGGGCATCTCCTACAATGAGCAGTTCTTC	CASSQDRKGGISYNEQFF	TRBV4-1	TRBJ2-1	TRBD1	few
TGCAGTGCTAGGTATGGGTATCAGCCCCAGCATTTT	CSARYGYQPQHF	TRBV20-1	TRBJ1-5	-	-
TGTGCCAGCAGTTACTCCAATCCTCAGGCGGCGTCCTTCGCCCTCCACTTT	CASSYSNPQAASFALHF	TRBV6-5	TRBJ1-6	-	-
TGTGCCAGCAGTTTAATCGGGGGGGGCAATGGCTACACCTTC	CASSLIGGGNGYTF	TRBV27	TRBJ1-2	-	-
TGTGCCACCAGTGATCGGGACAGATCCTACAATGAGCAGTTCTTC	CATSDRDRSYNEQFF	TRBV24-1	TRBJ2-1	TRBD1	few
TGTGCCAGCACCGTACATCGGGGCAATCAGCCCCAGCATTTT	CASTVHRGNQPQHF	TRBV28	TRBJ1-5	-	-
TGTGCCAGCAGCTTAGGGACCTTCTACGAGCAGTACTTC	CASSLGTFYEQYF	TRBV7-6	TRBJ2-7	-	few
TGTGCCAGCAGCCAAGGTGCTAGCGGGGGCTCCTACGAGCAGTACTTC	CASSQGASGGSYEQYF	TRBV4-2	TRBJ2-7	TRBD2	few
TGTGCCAGCAGTTACCCCTCCGGACGTTCCTACAATGAGCAGTTCTTC	CASSYPSGRSYNEQFF	TRBV6-2/TRBV6-3	TRBJ2-1	-	few
TGCGCCAGCAGCCACCTCGGGGACTGGCAAGAGACCCAGTACTTC	CASSHLGDWQETQYF	TRBV5-1	TRBJ2-5	-	few
TGCGCCAGCAGCCCCCACGGGGCAGGGTTGAGCAATGAGCAGTTCTTC	CASSPHGAGLSNEQFF	TRBV4-1	TRBJ2-1	-	-
TGCGCCAGCAGCTTGGGGGGGCAACATGAGCAGTTCTTC	CASSLGGQHEQFF	TRBV5-1	TRBJ2-1	-	-
TGTGCCAGCAGCTGGCAGGGTCGGTGGAGAAACACTGAAGCTTTCTTT	CASSWQGRWRNTEAFF	TRBV5-5	TRBJ1-1	-	-
TGTGCCAGCAGTTACTGGTCTAGCGGATGGTACGAGCAGTACTTC	CASSYWSSGWYEQYF	TRBV6-5	TRBJ2-7	TRBD2	once
TGTGCCAGCAGCTTAGAACAGTACACTGAAGCTTTCTTT	CASSLEQYTEAFF	TRBV7-2	TRBJ1-1	-	-
TGCAGCGTCACGACAGGGATGCATCCCAATGAGCAGTTCTTC	CSVTTGMHPNEQFF	TRBV29-1	TRBJ2-1	TRBD1	-
TGTGCCAGCAGCTTAGCAGGGGGCGGCTACACCTTC	CASSLAGGGYTF	TRBV12-3/TRBV12-4	TRBJ1-2	TRBD1	-
TGCGCCAGCAGCTTGGCGAAAAGGAGCAGAGCGCCGGCGGGGGGCGGAAACATTCAGTACTTC	CASSLAKRSRAPAGGGNIQYF	TRBV5-1	TRBJ2-4	TRBD2	-